These T cell receptor beta chains were read from a single sample in a study of T cells in localized non-small cell lung cancer. Profiled with immunoSEQ multiplex PCR; TCRdb holds only in-frame clones, not every one. Of tens of thousands of clones in the sample, approximately 91% were seen once. Sequenced here: peripheral blood, sampled before any cancer treatment. The receptors shown here come from a man between 40 and 69 years old with stage I lung adenocarcinoma. The CDR3 runs from the conserved cysteine through the conserved F or W. Fields, in order: D gene, J gene, V gene, clone size, CDR3 DNA, CDR3 protein. The D gene is left open where the match is weak. The size entry is marked missing in some rows and otherwise reads once, few, many or a size class.

d_gene: -; j_gene: TRBJ1-2; v_gene: TRBV6-5; abundance: -; CDR3nt: TGTGCCAGCAGGGACACCGGACGAAAAGGTGGCTACACCTTC; CDR3aa: CASRDTGRKGGYTF
d_gene: TRBD2; j_gene: TRBJ2-7; v_gene: TRBV6-5; abundance: -; CDR3nt: TGTGCCAGCAGTGCAGGACTAGCGGGCTACGAGCAGTACTTC; CDR3aa: CASSAGLAGYEQYF
d_gene: -; j_gene: TRBJ2-5; v_gene: TRBV6-5; abundance: once; CDR3nt: TGTGCCAGCAGTTACTTTGGGGATCAAGAGACCCAGTACTTC; CDR3aa: CASSYFGDQETQYF
d_gene: TRBD2; j_gene: TRBJ2-3; v_gene: TRBV4-1; abundance: -; CDR3nt: TGCGCCAGCAGCCAAGGGGAGGGCCGTGTGAATACGCAGTATTTT; CDR3aa: CASSQGEGRVNTQYF
d_gene: -; j_gene: TRBJ1-5; v_gene: TRBV4-3; abundance: -; CDR3nt: TGCGCCAGCAGCCAAGATCGGGTTCATAGCAATCAGCCCCAGCATTTT; CDR3aa: CASSQDRVHSNQPQHF
d_gene: -; j_gene: TRBJ2-7; v_gene: TRBV11-3; abundance: -; CDR3nt: TGTGCCAGCAGCAGGGGTGGGTACGAGCAGTACTTC; CDR3aa: CASSRGGYEQYF
d_gene: TRBD2; j_gene: TRBJ2-7; v_gene: TRBV6-1; abundance: -; CDR3nt: TGTGCCAGCAGTGAACATAGGATTAGCGGGAGGAAATACGAGCAGTACTTC; CDR3aa: CASSEHRISGRKYEQYF
d_gene: TRBD1; j_gene: TRBJ2-7; v_gene: TRBV5-4; abundance: -; CDR3nt: TGTGCCAGCAGGTTGGACAGGGGGCAAGTCGAGCAGTACTTC; CDR3aa: CASRLDRGQVEQYF
d_gene: -; j_gene: TRBJ2-3; v_gene: TRBV30; abundance: -; CDR3nt: TGTGCCTGGAGTGATCGGTGGAGGTCCCTCACAGATACGCAGTATTTT; CDR3aa: CAWSDRWRSLTDTQYF
d_gene: -; j_gene: TRBJ2-1; v_gene: TRBV5-1; abundance: -; CDR3nt: TGCGCCAGCAGCTTGGAGGGGACGGACTACAATGAGCAGTTCTTC; CDR3aa: CASSLEGTDYNEQFF
d_gene: -; j_gene: TRBJ2-4; v_gene: TRBV4-1; abundance: -; CDR3nt: TGCGCCAGCAGCCAAGATAGGGGAAACATTCAGTACTTC; CDR3aa: CASSQDRGNIQYF
d_gene: -; j_gene: TRBJ2-3; v_gene: TRBV11-2; abundance: -; CDR3nt: TGTGCCAGCAGCCCAACAGGGGATACGCAGTATTTT; CDR3aa: CASSPTGDTQYF
d_gene: TRBD1; j_gene: TRBJ2-3; v_gene: TRBV14; abundance: -; CDR3nt: TGTGCCAGCAGGGGGACAGGGGTACCAGATACGCAGTATTTT; CDR3aa: CASRGTGVPDTQYF
d_gene: -; j_gene: TRBJ2-1; v_gene: TRBV7-9; abundance: -; CDR3nt: TGTGCCAGCAGCTTGGGCGAAGGGGGGCAGTTCTTC; CDR3aa: CASSLGEGGQFF
d_gene: TRBD1; j_gene: TRBJ1-1; v_gene: TRBV9; abundance: once; CDR3nt: TGTGCCAGCAGCGGACAGGGGAACACTGAAGCTTTCTTT; CDR3aa: CASSGQGNTEAFF
d_gene: -; j_gene: TRBJ2-6; v_gene: TRBV15; abundance: -; CDR3nt: TGTGCCACCAGCAGAGATCGGAGCTCTGGGGCCAACGTCCTGACTTTC; CDR3aa: CATSRDRSSGANVLTF
d_gene: -; j_gene: TRBJ2-5; v_gene: TRBV6-6; abundance: -; CDR3nt: TGTGCCAGCAGTACAGAGGGGACCAGGGGAGGCGAGACCCAGTACTTC; CDR3aa: CASSTEGTRGGETQYF
d_gene: TRBD1; j_gene: TRBJ2-7; v_gene: TRBV9; abundance: -; CDR3nt: TGTGCCAGCAGCGTAGCTGGGACAGGGGGCGAGCAGTACTTC; CDR3aa: CASSVAGTGGEQYF
d_gene: -; j_gene: TRBJ2-7; v_gene: TRBV18; abundance: -; CDR3nt: TGTGCCAGCTCAACCTCAAGGAACGAGCAGTACTTC; CDR3aa: CASSTSRNEQYF
d_gene: TRBD1; j_gene: TRBJ2-7; v_gene: TRBV6-1; abundance: -; CDR3nt: TGTGCCAGCAGTCTCCGGGACAGGACCTACGAGCAGTACTTC; CDR3aa: CASSLRDRTYEQYF
d_gene: TRBD2; j_gene: TRBJ2-7; v_gene: TRBV5-1; abundance: -; CDR3nt: TGCGCCAGCAGCTTACAAAAAGCGGGAGAGGCTTCTCGCTTTTACTACGAGCAGTACTTC; CDR3aa: CASSLQKAGEASRFYYEQYF
d_gene: -; j_gene: TRBJ1-1; v_gene: TRBV11-3; abundance: -; CDR3nt: TGTGCCAGCAGCTTAGCAGGACAGATCATGAACACTGAAGCTTTCTTT; CDR3aa: CASSLAGQIMNTEAFF
d_gene: -; j_gene: TRBJ2-7; v_gene: TRBV30; abundance: -; CDR3nt: TGTGCCTGGAGTGTTACGGCGGGGTACGAGCAGTACTTC; CDR3aa: CAWSVTAGYEQYF
d_gene: -; j_gene: TRBJ2-7; v_gene: TRBV5-4; abundance: -; CDR3nt: TGTGCCAGCAGCTTGGATGGCACAGTTGTGAAGTACGAGCAGTACTTC; CDR3aa: CASSLDGTVVKYEQYF
d_gene: TRBD1; j_gene: TRBJ1-2; v_gene: TRBV5-1; abundance: -; CDR3nt: TGCGCCAGCAGCGCACAGGGGGGTTATGGCTACACCTTC; CDR3aa: CASSAQGGYGYTF
d_gene: TRBD2; j_gene: TRBJ2-3; v_gene: TRBV7-8; abundance: -; CDR3nt: TGTGCCAGCAGTCCCCCAGCGGGAGGAGCCTCCACAGATACGCAGTATTTT; CDR3aa: CASSPPAGGASTDTQYF
d_gene: -; j_gene: TRBJ2-5; v_gene: TRBV6-4; abundance: -; CDR3nt: TGTGCCAGCAGTAACCTCCCGGGACCTCTAGAGACCCAGTACTTC; CDR3aa: CASSNLPGPLETQYF
d_gene: -; j_gene: TRBJ2-7; v_gene: TRBV7-6; abundance: -; CDR3nt: TGTGCCAGCAGCTTAGGGGGCGGCTCCTACGAGCAGTACTTC; CDR3aa: CASSLGGGSYEQYF
d_gene: TRBD2; j_gene: TRBJ2-1; v_gene: TRBV5-1; abundance: few; CDR3nt: TGCGCCAGCAGCTTGCAGCGGGAGCGGGGTGAGCAGTTCTTC; CDR3aa: CASSLQRERGEQFF
d_gene: -; j_gene: TRBJ2-7; v_gene: TRBV27; abundance: -; CDR3nt: TGTGCCAGCAGTTTACGGTTTGGAGGGTGGTCTGACGAGCAGTACTTC; CDR3aa: CASSLRFGGWSDEQYF
d_gene: -; j_gene: TRBJ2-7; v_gene: TRBV5-1; abundance: -; CDR3nt: TGCGCCAGCAGCTTGCGTTCCGGGTTCGTCCACGAGCAGTACTTC; CDR3aa: CASSLRSGFVHEQYF
d_gene: TRBD1; j_gene: TRBJ2-7; v_gene: TRBV7-2; abundance: -; CDR3nt: TGTGCCAGCAGCCTCGGGACAGGGTTCCACGAGCAGTACTTC; CDR3aa: CASSLGTGFHEQYF
d_gene: -; j_gene: TRBJ1-5; v_gene: TRBV5-5; abundance: -; CDR3nt: TGTGCCAGCAGCTTGACCGCAGGGGAGAATCAGCCCCAGCATTTT; CDR3aa: CASSLTAGENQPQHF
d_gene: TRBD1; j_gene: TRBJ2-7; v_gene: TRBV7-6; abundance: once; CDR3nt: TGTGCCAGCAGCTTACTTGACACAGGGGACTCCTACGAGCAGTACTTC; CDR3aa: CASSLLDTGDSYEQYF
d_gene: TRBD2; j_gene: TRBJ2-3; v_gene: TRBV6-4; abundance: -; CDR3nt: TGTGCCAGCAGTGACCGAGCGGGAGAGGCAGATACGCAGTATTTT; CDR3aa: CASSDRAGEADTQYF
d_gene: -; j_gene: TRBJ2-7; v_gene: TRBV19; abundance: -; CDR3nt: TGTGCCAGTAGTAATGGGGACGAGCAGTACTTC; CDR3aa: CASSNGDEQYF
d_gene: -; j_gene: TRBJ1-2; v_gene: TRBV7-9; abundance: once; CDR3nt: TGTGCCAGCAGCCCGCCCGGTGATGGCTACACCTTC; CDR3aa: CASSPPGDGYTF
d_gene: TRBD1; j_gene: TRBJ2-2; v_gene: TRBV27; abundance: -; CDR3nt: TGTGCCAGCAGTACCACCGAGGACAGGGCGAACACCGGGGAGCTGTTTTTT; CDR3aa: CASSTTEDRANTGELFF
d_gene: -; j_gene: TRBJ1-1; v_gene: TRBV5-1; abundance: -; CDR3nt: TGCGCCAGCAGCCCACTCAGCCTGAACACTGAAGCTTTCTTT; CDR3aa: CASSPLSLNTEAFF
d_gene: TRBD2; j_gene: TRBJ2-3; v_gene: TRBV11-2; abundance: -; CDR3nt: TGTGCCAGCAGCTCCCTTGCGGGGGTACGCACAGATACGCAGTATTTT; CDR3aa: CASSSLAGVRTDTQYF
d_gene: -; j_gene: TRBJ2-1; v_gene: TRBV5-1; abundance: -; CDR3nt: TGCGCCAGCAGCTTGGCCACGGCCCCTGGTAGATCCAATGAGCAGTTCTTC; CDR3aa: CASSLATAPGRSNEQFF
d_gene: -; j_gene: TRBJ1-2; v_gene: TRBV7-2; abundance: -; CDR3nt: TGTGCCAGCAGCTTAAAAGCCTATGGCTACACCTTC; CDR3aa: CASSLKAYGYTF
d_gene: -; j_gene: TRBJ2-1; v_gene: TRBV7-9; abundance: once; CDR3nt: TGTGCCGGAGGGAGCAATGAGCAGTTCTTC; CDR3aa: CAGGSNEQFF
d_gene: -; j_gene: TRBJ2-7; v_gene: TRBV4-1; abundance: -; CDR3nt: TGCGCCAGCAGCCAAGATCTACACGAGCAGTACTTC; CDR3aa: CASSQDLHEQYF
d_gene: TRBD1; j_gene: TRBJ2-4; v_gene: TRBV12-5; abundance: -; CDR3nt: TGTGCTAGTGGTTTGCAGCAGGGGGCAAACGCTAAGGGCAAAAACATTCAGTACTTC; CDR3aa: CASGLQQGANAKGKNIQYF
d_gene: -; j_gene: TRBJ2-1; v_gene: TRBV5-1; abundance: -; CDR3nt: TGCGCCTCGTGCCTGGCACCCAGCTCGGATGAGCAGTTCTTC; CDR3aa: CASCLAPSSDEQFF
d_gene: -; j_gene: TRBJ1-2; v_gene: TRBV6-5; abundance: -; CDR3nt: TGTGCCAGCAAAATAGGACGGGGCGCTTACTATGGCTACACCTTC; CDR3aa: CASKIGRGAYYGYTF
d_gene: TRBD2; j_gene: TRBJ2-7; v_gene: TRBV2; abundance: medium-sized; CDR3nt: TGTGCCAGCAGTGAAGGCGGGAGCGTCGACGAGCAGTACTTC; CDR3aa: CASSEGGSVDEQYF